This record looks at one T cell receptor (beta chain) sequence and its context. Its antigen is unidentified. Extracted RNA was reverse transcribed, and the resulting cDNA served as sequencing template. Profiling relied on immunoSEQ multiplex PCR, and the TCRdb table lists in-frame clones only, not all of them. Of around 100,000 clones detected, approximately 51% appear once; the ten largest clones hold 3% to 4%. This sample was included in a study of CD8+ T cells in alopecia areata. Study details: Treatment of the treated patients consisted of oral tofacitinib, 5 to 10 mg twice daily.

Treatment: oral pan-JAK inhibitor, 5-10 mg twice daily. Findings and limits, study-wide: Sequencing of scalp tissue also captures the resident alphabeta T cells of normal skin.

The CDR3 has 15 residues. V trimming: 4 bases; J trimming: 7 bases; junction bases outside the gene matches: 11. Germline-derived CDR1 and CDR2 are SGHRS and YFSETQ. The sample in question was CD4+ T cells sorted from blood, obtained at week 24, from a patient treated with tofacitinib. The chain carries TRBV5-1 and TRBJ1-2, with 9 positions matching TRBD1. The receptor was isolated from a human donor with alopecia areata. The CDR3 coding sequence is TGCGCCAGCAGCGTGACCGGGACAGGGAACGGTGGCTACACCTTC. Its protein product is CASSVTGTGNGGYTF.